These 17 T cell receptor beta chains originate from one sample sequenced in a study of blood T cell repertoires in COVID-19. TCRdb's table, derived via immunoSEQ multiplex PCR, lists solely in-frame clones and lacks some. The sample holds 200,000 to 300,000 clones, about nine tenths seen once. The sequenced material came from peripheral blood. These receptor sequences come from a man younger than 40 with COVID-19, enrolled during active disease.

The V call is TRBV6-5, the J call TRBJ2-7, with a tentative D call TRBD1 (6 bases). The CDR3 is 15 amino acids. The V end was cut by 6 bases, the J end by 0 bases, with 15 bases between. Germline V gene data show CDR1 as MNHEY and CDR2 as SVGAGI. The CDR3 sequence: CASRLDSLSSYEQYF. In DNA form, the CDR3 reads TGTGCCAGCAGGTTGGACAGCCTAAGCTCCTACGAGCAGTACTTC.

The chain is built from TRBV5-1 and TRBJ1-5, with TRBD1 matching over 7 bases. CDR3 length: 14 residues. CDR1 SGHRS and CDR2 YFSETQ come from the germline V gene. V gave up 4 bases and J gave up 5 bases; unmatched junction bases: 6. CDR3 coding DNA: TGCGCCAGCAGCGCGGACACAGGGGATCAGCCCCAGCATTTT. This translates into CASSADTGDQPQHF. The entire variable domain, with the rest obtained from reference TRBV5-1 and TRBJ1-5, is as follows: KAGVTQTPRYLIKTRGQQVTLSCSPISGHRSVSWYQQTPGQGLQFLFEYFSETQRNKGNFPGRFSGRQFSNSRSEMNVSTLELGDSALYLCASSADTGDQPQHFGDGTRLSIL.

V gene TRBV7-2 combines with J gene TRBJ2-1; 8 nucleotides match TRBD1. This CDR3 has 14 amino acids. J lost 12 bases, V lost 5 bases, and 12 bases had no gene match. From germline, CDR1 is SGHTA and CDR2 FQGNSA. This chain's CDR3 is CASSGLRQGYRQFF. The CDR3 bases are TGTGCCAGCAGCGGTCTGAGACAGGGGTATCGGCAGTTCTTC.

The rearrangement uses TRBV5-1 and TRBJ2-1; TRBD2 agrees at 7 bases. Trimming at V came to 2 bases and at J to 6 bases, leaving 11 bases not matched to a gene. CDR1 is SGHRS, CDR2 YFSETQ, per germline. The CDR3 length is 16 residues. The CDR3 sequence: CASSFLFSGGFNEQFF. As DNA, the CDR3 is TGCGCCAGCAGCTTTCTTTTTTCGGGAGGATTCAATGAGCAGTTCTTC.

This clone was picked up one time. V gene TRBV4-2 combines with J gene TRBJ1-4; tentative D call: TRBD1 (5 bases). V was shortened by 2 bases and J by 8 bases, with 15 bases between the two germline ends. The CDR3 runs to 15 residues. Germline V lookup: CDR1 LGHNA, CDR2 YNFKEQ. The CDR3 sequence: CASSQPRQGHEKLFF. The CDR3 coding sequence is TGTGCCAGCAGCCAACCGAGGCAGGGCCACGAAAAACTGTTTTTT.

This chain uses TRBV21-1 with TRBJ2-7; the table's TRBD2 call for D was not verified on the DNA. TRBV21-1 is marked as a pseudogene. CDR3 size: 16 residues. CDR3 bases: TGTGCCAGCAGCAAAGAACCTCGGGGGACCTCCTACGAGCAGTACTTC. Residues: CASSKEPRGTSYEQYF.

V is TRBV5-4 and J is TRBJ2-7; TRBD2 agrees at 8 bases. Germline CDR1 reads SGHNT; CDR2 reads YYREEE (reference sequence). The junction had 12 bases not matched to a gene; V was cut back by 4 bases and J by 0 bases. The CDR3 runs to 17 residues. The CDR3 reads CASSAGPSGGGSYEQYF. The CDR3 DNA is TGTGCCAGCAGCGCTGGGCCTTCGGGGGGGGGCTCCTACGAGCAGTACTTC.

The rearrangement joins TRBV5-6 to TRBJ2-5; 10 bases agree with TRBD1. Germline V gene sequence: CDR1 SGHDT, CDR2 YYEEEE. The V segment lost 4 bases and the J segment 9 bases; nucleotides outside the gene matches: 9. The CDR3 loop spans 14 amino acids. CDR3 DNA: TGTGCCAGCAGCCGGACAGGGGGTATGTGGGCCCAGTACTTC. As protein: CASSRTGGMWAQYF.

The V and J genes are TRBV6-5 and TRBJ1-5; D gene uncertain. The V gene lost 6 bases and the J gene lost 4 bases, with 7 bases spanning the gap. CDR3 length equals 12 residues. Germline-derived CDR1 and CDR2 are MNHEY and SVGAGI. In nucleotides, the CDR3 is TGTGCCAGCAGAGAGGGAAATCAGCCCCAGCATTTT. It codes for CASREGNQPQHF.

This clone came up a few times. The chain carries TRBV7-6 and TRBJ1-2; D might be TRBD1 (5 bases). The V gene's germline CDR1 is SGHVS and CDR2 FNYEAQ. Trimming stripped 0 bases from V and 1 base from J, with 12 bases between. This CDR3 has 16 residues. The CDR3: CASSLAGGGDNYGYTF. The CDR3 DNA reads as TGTGCCAGCAGCTTAGCCGGGGGTGGTGATAACTATGGCTACACCTTC.

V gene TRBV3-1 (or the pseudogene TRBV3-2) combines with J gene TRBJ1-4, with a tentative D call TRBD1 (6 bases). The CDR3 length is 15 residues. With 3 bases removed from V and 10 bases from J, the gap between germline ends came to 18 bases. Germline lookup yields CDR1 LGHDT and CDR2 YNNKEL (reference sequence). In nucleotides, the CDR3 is TGTGCCAGCAGCCACCCCTCCCGGGGAGGGGGAAAACTGTTTTTT. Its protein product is CASSHPSRGGGKLFF.

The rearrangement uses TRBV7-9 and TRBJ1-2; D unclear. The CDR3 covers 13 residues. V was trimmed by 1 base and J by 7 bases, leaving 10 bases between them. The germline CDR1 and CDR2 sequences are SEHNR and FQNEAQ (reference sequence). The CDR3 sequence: CASSLVAGFGYTF. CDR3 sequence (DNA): TGTGCCAGCAGCTTAGTAGCGGGGTTTGGCTACACCTTC.

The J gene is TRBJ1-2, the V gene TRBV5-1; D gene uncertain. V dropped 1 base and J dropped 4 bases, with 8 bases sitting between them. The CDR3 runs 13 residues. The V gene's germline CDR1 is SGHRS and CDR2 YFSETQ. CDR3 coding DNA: TGCGCCAGCAGCTTGATGGAGGCCTATGGCTACACCTTC. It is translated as CASSLMEAYGYTF.

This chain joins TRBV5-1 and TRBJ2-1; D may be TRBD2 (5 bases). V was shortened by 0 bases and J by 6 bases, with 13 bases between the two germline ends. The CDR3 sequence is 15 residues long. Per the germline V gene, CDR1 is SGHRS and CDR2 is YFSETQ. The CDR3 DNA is TGCGCCAGCAGCTTGGGGTTGTACGGGGTCAATGAGCAGTTCTTC. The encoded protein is CASSLGLYGVNEQFF.

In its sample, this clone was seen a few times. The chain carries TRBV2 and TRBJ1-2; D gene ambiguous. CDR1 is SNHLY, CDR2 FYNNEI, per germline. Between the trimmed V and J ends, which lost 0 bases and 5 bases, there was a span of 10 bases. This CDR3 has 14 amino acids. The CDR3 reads CASSEARGNYGYTF. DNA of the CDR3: TGTGCCAGCAGTGAAGCGCGGGGAAATTATGGCTACACCTTC.

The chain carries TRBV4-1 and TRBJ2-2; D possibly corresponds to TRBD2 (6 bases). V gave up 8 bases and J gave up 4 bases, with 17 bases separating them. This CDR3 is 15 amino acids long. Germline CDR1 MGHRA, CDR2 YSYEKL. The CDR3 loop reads CASQGQMRGTGELFF. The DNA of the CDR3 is TGCGCCAGCCAAGGGCAGATGCGGGGCACCGGGGAGCTGTTTTTT.

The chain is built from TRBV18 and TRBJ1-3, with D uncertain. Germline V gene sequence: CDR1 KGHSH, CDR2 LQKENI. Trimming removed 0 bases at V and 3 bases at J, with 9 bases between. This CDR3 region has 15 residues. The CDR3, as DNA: TGTGCCAGCTCACCACCTTACGGAGGTGGAAACACCATATATTTT. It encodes CASSPPYGGGNTIYF.